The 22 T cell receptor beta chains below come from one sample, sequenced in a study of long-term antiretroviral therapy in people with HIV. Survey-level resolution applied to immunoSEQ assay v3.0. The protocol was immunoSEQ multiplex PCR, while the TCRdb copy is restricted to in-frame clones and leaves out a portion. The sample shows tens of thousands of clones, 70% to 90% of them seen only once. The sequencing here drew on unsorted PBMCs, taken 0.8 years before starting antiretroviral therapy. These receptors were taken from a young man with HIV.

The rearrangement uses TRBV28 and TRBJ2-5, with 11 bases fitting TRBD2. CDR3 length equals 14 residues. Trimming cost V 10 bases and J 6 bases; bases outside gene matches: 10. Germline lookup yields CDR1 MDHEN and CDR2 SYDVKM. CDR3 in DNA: TGTGCCACTCGACTAGCGGGGCGCATCCAGACCCAGTACTTC. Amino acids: CATRLAGRIQTQYF.

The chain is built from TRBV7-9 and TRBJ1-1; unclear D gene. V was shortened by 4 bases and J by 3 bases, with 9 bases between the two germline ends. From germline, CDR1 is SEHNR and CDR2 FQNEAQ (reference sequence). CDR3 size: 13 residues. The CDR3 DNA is TGTGCCAGCAGCTCCCCCTGGGACACTGAAGCTTTCTTT. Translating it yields CASSSPWDTEAFF.

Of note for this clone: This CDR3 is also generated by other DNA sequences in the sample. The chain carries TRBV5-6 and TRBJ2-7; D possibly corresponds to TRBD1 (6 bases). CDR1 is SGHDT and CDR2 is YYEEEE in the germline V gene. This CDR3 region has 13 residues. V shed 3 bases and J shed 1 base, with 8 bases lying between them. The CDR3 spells CASSSDRSYEQYF. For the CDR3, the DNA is TGTGCCAGCAGCTCCGACAGGTCCTACGAGCAGTACTTC.

The CDR3 region has the DNA TGTGCCAGCAGCGTGACGGGCAGCACAGATACGCAGTATTTT. Translation: CASSVTGSTDTQYF. This sequence joins TRBV9 and TRBJ2-3; no clear D. The V end lost 2 bases, the J end lost 0 bases, and 7 bases lay between the germline ends. The CDR3 is made up of 14 amino acids. CDR1 SGDLS and CDR2 YYNGEE come from the germline V gene.

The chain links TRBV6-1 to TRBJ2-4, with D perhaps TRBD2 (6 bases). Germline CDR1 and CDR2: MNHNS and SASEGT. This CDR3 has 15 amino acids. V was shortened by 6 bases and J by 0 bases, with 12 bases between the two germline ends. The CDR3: CASRGGRLAKNIQYF. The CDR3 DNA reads TGTGCCAGCAGGGGGGGTAGGCTAGCCAAAAACATTCAGTACTTC.

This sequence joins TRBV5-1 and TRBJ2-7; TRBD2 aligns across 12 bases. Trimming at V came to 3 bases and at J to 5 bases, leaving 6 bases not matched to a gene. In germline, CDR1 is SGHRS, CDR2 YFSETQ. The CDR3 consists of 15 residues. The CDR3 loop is CASSSTSGRYNEQYF. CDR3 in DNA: TGCGCCAGCAGCTCCACTAGCGGGAGGTATAACGAGCAGTACTTC.

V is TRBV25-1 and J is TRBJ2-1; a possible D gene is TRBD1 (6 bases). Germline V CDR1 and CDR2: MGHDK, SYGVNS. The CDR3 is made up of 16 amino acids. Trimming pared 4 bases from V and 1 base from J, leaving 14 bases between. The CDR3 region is CASSVDPDSSYNEQFF. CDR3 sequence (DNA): TGTGCCAGCAGTGTGGACCCGGACAGTTCCTACAATGAGCAGTTCTTC.

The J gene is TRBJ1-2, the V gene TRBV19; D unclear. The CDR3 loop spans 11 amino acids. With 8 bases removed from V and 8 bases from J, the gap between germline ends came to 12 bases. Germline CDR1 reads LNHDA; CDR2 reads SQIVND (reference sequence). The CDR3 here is CASGWSEGYTF. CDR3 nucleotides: TGTGCCAGTGGTTGGAGTGAAGGCTACACCTTC.

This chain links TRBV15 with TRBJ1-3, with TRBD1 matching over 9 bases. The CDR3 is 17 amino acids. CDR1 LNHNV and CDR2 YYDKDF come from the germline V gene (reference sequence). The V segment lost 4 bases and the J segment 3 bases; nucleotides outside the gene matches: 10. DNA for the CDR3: TGTGCCACCAGCAAAACCGGGACAGGGCCGGGTGGAAACACCATATATTTT. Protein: CATSKTGTGPGGNTIYF.

CDR3 sequence reads: CASSLALAETQYF. The CDR3 nucleotides are TGTGCCAGCAGTTTAGCTCTGGCAGAGACCCAGTACTTC. The chain recombines TRBV27 with TRBJ2-5; D unresolved. This CDR3 contains 13 residues. V was trimmed by 2 bases and J by 4 bases, leaving 8 bases between them. From germline, CDR1 is MNHEY and CDR2 SMNVEV (reference sequence).

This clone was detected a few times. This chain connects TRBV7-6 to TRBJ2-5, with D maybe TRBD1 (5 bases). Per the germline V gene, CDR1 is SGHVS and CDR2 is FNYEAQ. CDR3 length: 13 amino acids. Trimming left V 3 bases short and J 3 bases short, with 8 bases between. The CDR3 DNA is TGTGCCAGCAGCTTGGGGCCCGAAGAGACCCAGTACTTC. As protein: CASSLGPEETQYF.

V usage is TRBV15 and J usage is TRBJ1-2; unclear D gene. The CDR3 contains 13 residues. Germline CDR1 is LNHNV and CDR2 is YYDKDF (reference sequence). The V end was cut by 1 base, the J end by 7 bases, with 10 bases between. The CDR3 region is CATSRGTGLGYTF. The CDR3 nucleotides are TGTGCCACCAGCAGAGGGACGGGCCTTGGCTACACCTTC.

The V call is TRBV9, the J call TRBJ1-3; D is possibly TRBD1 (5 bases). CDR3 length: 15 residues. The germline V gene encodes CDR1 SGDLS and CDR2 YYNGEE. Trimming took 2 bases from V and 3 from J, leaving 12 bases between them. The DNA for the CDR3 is TGTGCCAGCAGCGTTGAGGGGAGAAGTGGAAACACCATATATTTT. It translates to CASSVEGRSGNTIYF.

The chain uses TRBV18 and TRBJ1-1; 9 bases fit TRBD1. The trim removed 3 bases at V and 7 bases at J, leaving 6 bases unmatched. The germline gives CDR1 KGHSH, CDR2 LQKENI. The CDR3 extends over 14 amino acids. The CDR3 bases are TGTGCCAGCTCACCGAAAGACAGGGGGGATGAAGCTTTCTTT. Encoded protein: CASSPKDRGDEAFF.

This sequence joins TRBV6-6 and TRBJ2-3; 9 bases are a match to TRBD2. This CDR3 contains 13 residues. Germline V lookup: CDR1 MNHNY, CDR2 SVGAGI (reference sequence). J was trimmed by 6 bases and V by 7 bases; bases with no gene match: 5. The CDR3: CASTSSGRDTQYF. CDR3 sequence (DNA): TGTGCCAGCACGTCAAGCGGGAGGGATACGCAGTATTTT.

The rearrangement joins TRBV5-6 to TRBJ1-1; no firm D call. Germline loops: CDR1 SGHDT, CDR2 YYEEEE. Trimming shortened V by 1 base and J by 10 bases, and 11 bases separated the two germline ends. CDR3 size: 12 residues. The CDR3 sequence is CASSLPLGRAFF. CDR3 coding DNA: TGTGCCAGCAGCTTGCCGCTGGGCAGAGCTTTCTTT.

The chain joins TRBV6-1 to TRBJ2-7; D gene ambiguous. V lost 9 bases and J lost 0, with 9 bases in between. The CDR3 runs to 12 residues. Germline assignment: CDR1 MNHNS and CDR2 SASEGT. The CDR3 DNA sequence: TGTGCCAGTTGCCTTGGCTCCTACGAGCAGTACTTC. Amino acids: CASCLGSYEQYF.

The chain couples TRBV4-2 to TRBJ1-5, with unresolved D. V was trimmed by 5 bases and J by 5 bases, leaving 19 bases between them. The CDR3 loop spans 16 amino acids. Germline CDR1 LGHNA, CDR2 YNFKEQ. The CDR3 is CASSVTETLSDQPQHF. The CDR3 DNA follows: TGTGCCAGCAGCGTTACCGAAACACTATCTGATCAGCCCCAGCATTTT.

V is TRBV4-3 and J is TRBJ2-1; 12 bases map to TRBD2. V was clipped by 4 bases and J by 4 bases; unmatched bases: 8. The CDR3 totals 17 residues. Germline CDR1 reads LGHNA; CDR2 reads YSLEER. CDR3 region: CASSRLLAGGPYNEQFF. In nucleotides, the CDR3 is TGCGCCAGCAGCCGACTCCTAGCGGGGGGGCCTTACAATGAGCAGTTCTTC.

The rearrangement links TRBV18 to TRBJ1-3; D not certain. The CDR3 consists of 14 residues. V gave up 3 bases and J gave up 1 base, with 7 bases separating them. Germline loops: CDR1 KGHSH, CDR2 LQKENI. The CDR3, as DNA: TGTGCCAGCTCACCGGAACAGTCTGGAAACACCATATATTTT. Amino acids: CASSPEQSGNTIYF.

The CDR3 spells CASSQGGAGFFNTEAFF. Written as DNA, the CDR3 is TGTGCCAGCAGCCAAGGGGGCGCGGGGTTTTTTAACACTGAAGCTTTCTTT. The chain links TRBV13 to TRBJ1-1; 7 bases are shared with TRBD1. The V gene end was trimmed by 5 bases and the J gene end by 2 bases; junction bases not matched to a gene: 14. This CDR3 is 17 amino acids long. Germline V gene sequence: CDR1 PRHDT, CDR2 FYEKMQ (reference sequence).

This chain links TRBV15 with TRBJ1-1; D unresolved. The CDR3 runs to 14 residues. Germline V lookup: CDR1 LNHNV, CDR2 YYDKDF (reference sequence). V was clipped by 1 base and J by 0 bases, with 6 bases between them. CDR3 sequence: CATSRGRLNTEAFF. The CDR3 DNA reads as TGTGCCACCAGCAGAGGGCGGCTGAACACTGAAGCTTTCTTT.